A selection of T cell receptor beta chains follows, all from one sample in a study of blood T cell repertoires in COVID-19. The data were produced by immunoSEQ multiplex PCR, yet TCRdb's version contains in-frame clones alone and is incomplete. The table lists over 75,000 clones, 86% of them singletons. The sample consisted of peripheral blood. These receptors were taken from a human donor in a cohort sampled during active COVID-19. The CDR3 runs from the conserved cysteine through the conserved F or W. The order of the fields is V gene, J gene, clone size, D gene, CDR3 protein, CDR3 DNA. A D gene is named only where the DNA matches it firmly. Some rows mark clone size as missing; the rest say once, few, many or name a class of expanded clone.

>TRBV6-6|TRBJ1-5|NA|NA
CASSTGSNLNQPQHF
TGTGCCAGCAGTACCGGGTCAAACCTCAATCAGCCCCAGCATTTT
>TRBV6-5|TRBJ2-5|once|NA
CASRASVGRKTQYF
TGTGCCAGCAGGGCCTCGGTAGGGAGGAAGACCCAGTACTTC
>TRBV27|TRBJ2-3|NA|TRBD2
CASSLRGGTDTQYF
TGTGCCAGCAGTTTACGGGGGGGCACAGATACGCAGTATTTT
>TRBV6-6|TRBJ1-1|once|TRBD1
CASSSSQGAGTEAFF
TGTGCCAGCAGTTCCTCTCAGGGGGCTGGTACTGAAGCTTTCTTT
>TRBV19|TRBJ2-5|NA|NA
CASSIPGSQTQYF
TGTGCCAGTAGTATCCCAGGGTCGCAGACCCAGTACTTC
>TRBV19|TRBJ1-5|NA|TRBD1
CASSMFRGPNQPQHF
TGTGCCAGTAGTATGTTCAGGGGGCCCAATCAGCCCCAGCATTTT
>TRBV7-2|TRBJ1-2|NA|TRBD1
CASSGQTGGGYGYTF
TGTGCCAGCAGCGGACAGACAGGGGGCGGCTATGGCTACACCTTC
>TRBV7-9|TRBJ1-2|NA|TRBD1
CASRHLATTGVRDGYTF
TGTGCCAGCAGACACCTAGCCACGACAGGGGTAAGGGATGGCTACACCTTC
>TRBV4-3|TRBJ2-3|NA|TRBD2
CASSQNLAGMGDTQYF
TGCGCCAGCAGCCAGAATTTAGCGGGAATGGGAGATACGCAGTATTTT
>TRBV9|TRBJ2-3|NA|TRBD2
CASSVEAGGTDTQYF
TGTGCCAGCAGCGTAGAAGCGGGAGGGACAGATACGCAGTATTTT
>TRBV5-1|TRBJ2-3|NA|NA
CASSLEAGGTDTQYF
TGCGCCAGCAGCTTGGAGGCAGGGGGCACAGATACGCAGTATTTT
>TRBV28|TRBJ1-1|NA|TRBD1
CASSPDRGYWATEAFF
TGTGCCAGCAGTCCAGACAGGGGGTATTGGGCCACTGAAGCTTTCTTT
>TRBV5-1|TRBJ1-4|NA|NA
CASSLVPGGEKLFF
TGCGCCAGCAGCTTGGTTCCGGGAGGCGAAAAACTGTTTTTT
>TRBV5-1|TRBJ2-3|NA|TRBD2
CASSEGLAGPGTDTQYF
TGCGCCAGCAGCGAGGGACTAGCGGGGCCGGGTACAGATACGCAGTATTTT
>TRBV7-9|TRBJ1-1|NA|TRBD1
CASSLGQPLWMNTEAFF
TGTGCCAGCAGCCTGGGACAGCCACTTTGGATGAACACTGAAGCTTTCTTT
>TRBV6-5|TRBJ1-2|NA|NA
CASTRREDGYTF
TGTGCCAGCACGAGGAGGGAGGATGGCTACACCTTC
>TRBV3-1/TRBV3-2|TRBJ2-5|NA|NA
CASSQAQETQYF
TGTGCCAGCAGCCAGGCACAAGAGACCCAGTACTTC
>TRBV24-1|TRBJ2-3|NA|NA
CATSDLSGDTQYF
TGTGCCACCAGTGATTTATCAGGAGATACGCAGTATTTT
>TRBV28|TRBJ1-2|NA|TRBD1
CASSISGTDGYTF
TGTGCCAGCAGTATCTCCGGGACAGATGGCTACACCTTC
>TRBV10-3|TRBJ2-5|NA|TRBD1
CAISEGQGKETQYF
TGTGCCATCAGTGAGGGACAGGGAAAAGAGACCCAGTACTTC
>TRBV9|TRBJ1-1|NA|NA
CASTPGRGLNTEAFF
TGTGCCAGCACCCCAGGGCGGGGTCTGAACACTGAAGCTTTCTTT
>TRBV19|TRBJ2-1|NA|TRBD2
CASSLAGTSAHNEQFF
TGTGCCAGTAGTTTAGCCGGGACTAGCGCGCACAATGAGCAGTTCTTC
>TRBV6-5|TRBJ2-1|NA|NA
CATSGHGRGEQFF
TGTGCCACCTCTGGTCACGGTCGGGGTGAGCAGTTCTTC
>TRBV4-1|TRBJ2-5|NA|TRBD2
CASSQELAGGQFEETQYF
TGCGCCAGCAGCCAAGAACTAGCGGGGGGGCAATTTGAAGAGACCCAGTACTTC
>TRBV28|TRBJ1-5|once|TRBD1
CASSTSQGKNQPQHF
TGTGCCAGCAGCACCTCACAGGGGAAAAATCAGCCCCAGCATTTT
>TRBV5-8|TRBJ2-7|once|NA
CASSLDRSYEQYF
TGTGCCAGCAGCTTGGACAGATCCTACGAGCAGTACTTC
>TRBV9|TRBJ1-6|NA|NA
CASSVGQWDSYNSPLHF
TGTGCCAGCAGCGTTGGACAGTGGGACTCCTATAATTCACCCCTCCACTTT
>TRBV11-3|TRBJ2-1|NA|TRBD2
CASSLHGGASHNEQFF
TGTGCCAGCAGCTTACACGGGGGGGCCTCCCACAATGAGCAGTTCTTC
>TRBV24-1|TRBJ2-3|NA|TRBD2
CATSARTSLTSTDTQYF
TGTGCCACCAGCGCCAGGACTAGCCTAACAAGCACAGATACGCAGTATTTT
>TRBV7-9|TRBJ2-3|NA|TRBD2
CASSLAPSGSLDTQYF
TGTGCCAGCAGCTTAGCTCCTAGCGGGAGTTTAGATACGCAGTATTTT
>TRBV13|TRBJ1-2|NA|TRBD1
CASSLTPQGDYGYTF
TGTGCCAGCAGCCTAACACCCCAGGGGGACTATGGCTACACCTTC
>TRBV6-1|TRBJ1-3|NA|TRBD1
CASSVGTGGHSGNTIYF
TGTGCCAGCAGTGTCGGGACAGGGGGCCACTCTGGAAACACCATATATTTT
>TRBV7-2|TRBJ2-5|NA|TRBD1
CASSVYRGSGETQYF
TGTGCCAGCAGCGTCTACAGGGGGAGTGGGGAGACCCAGTACTTC
>TRBV10-3|TRBJ2-7|NA|NA
CAISEGVPRGYEQYF
TGTGCCATCAGTGAGGGCGTCCCTCGAGGGTACGAGCAGTACTTC
>TRBV19|TRBJ1-2|NA|TRBD1
CASSPNRDRYGYTF
TGTGCCAGTAGCCCCAATCGGGACAGGTATGGCTACACCTTC
>TRBV9|TRBJ2-2|NA|TRBD1
CASSVAQGNGELFF
TGTGCCAGCAGCGTAGCACAGGGGAACGGGGAGCTGTTTTTT
>TRBV4-3|TRBJ1-3|NA|NA
CASSQDRGTGNTIYF
TGCGCCAGCAGCCAAGATAGGGGAACGGGAAACACCATATATTTT
>TRBV10-3|TRBJ2-7|once|NA
CAISGGTGSSYEQYF
TGTGCCATCAGTGGAGGGACTGGGAGCTCCTACGAGCAGTACTTC